The rows below give T cell receptor beta chains drawn from one sample of a study of T cell responses to AZD1222 COVID-19 vaccine. Repertoires were generated with immunoSEQ multiplex PCR, while TCRdb's copy carries only in-frame clones and drops some. The sample consists of about 120,000 clones, more than 75% of them appearing once. The sample consisted of peripheral blood, taken on day 0 of AZD1222 vaccination. The receptors stem from an adult in good health. Both conserved end residues are part of each CDR3. Fields, in order: J gene, D gene, clone size, V gene, CDR3 DNA, CDR3 protein. A D gene is named only where the DNA matches it firmly. Clone size is stated in some rows and not others, as once, few, many or a class when expanded.

j_call: TRBJ2-1; d_call: -; clone_size: once; v_call: TRBV25-1; cdr3_nt: TGTGCCGGCAGTGAGTCGGGAATAAGCTCCTACAATGAGCAGTTCTTC; cdr3_aa: CAGSESGISSYNEQFF
j_call: TRBJ1-1; d_call: -; clone_size: once; v_call: TRBV9; cdr3_nt: TGTGCCAGCAGCGTTAGTCCCACCGCTGAAGCTTTCTTT; cdr3_aa: CASSVSPTAEAFF
j_call: TRBJ1-1; d_call: -; clone_size: -; v_call: TRBV7-2; cdr3_nt: TGTGCCAGCAGCTTAAGACACACTGAAGCTTTCTTT; cdr3_aa: CASSLRHTEAFF
j_call: TRBJ1-2; d_call: -; clone_size: few; v_call: TRBV7-9; cdr3_nt: TGTGCCAGCAGCCGAATTTCCGGGACAAGCGATGGCTACACCTTC; cdr3_aa: CASSRISGTSDGYTF
j_call: TRBJ2-7; d_call: TRBD2; clone_size: -; v_call: TRBV6-2/TRBV6-3; cdr3_nt: TGTGCCAGCAGTTACGGTGGTCGGGGGGGCCCCACCTACGAGCAGTACTTC; cdr3_aa: CASSYGGRGGPTYEQYF
j_call: TRBJ2-2; d_call: -; clone_size: -; v_call: TRBV7-3; cdr3_nt: TGTGCCAGCGGTAGAACGGTTGGGGAGCTGTTTTTT; cdr3_aa: CASGRTVGELFF
j_call: TRBJ1-1; d_call: -; clone_size: -; v_call: TRBV9; cdr3_nt: TGTGCCAGCAGCGCCCAGGGGAACACTGAAGCTTTCTTT; cdr3_aa: CASSAQGNTEAFF
j_call: TRBJ2-6; d_call: -; clone_size: -; v_call: TRBV2; cdr3_nt: TGTGCCAGCAGGACGGAGGGCGGAATCAACGTCCTGACTTTC; cdr3_aa: CASRTEGGINVLTF
j_call: TRBJ1-2; d_call: -; clone_size: -; v_call: TRBV29-1; cdr3_nt: TGCAGCGTGACATCTACGGACTATGGCTACACCTTC; cdr3_aa: CSVTSTDYGYTF
j_call: TRBJ1-1; d_call: -; clone_size: -; v_call: TRBV19; cdr3_nt: TGTGCCAGTAGCCCTCGGCCAGGCCTGGCCACTGAAGCTTTCTTT; cdr3_aa: CASSPRPGLATEAFF
j_call: TRBJ1-1; d_call: -; clone_size: -; v_call: TRBV7-9; cdr3_nt: TGTGCCAGCAGCTTACACGATGGGGACACTGAAGCTTTCTTT; cdr3_aa: CASSLHDGDTEAFF
j_call: TRBJ1-5; d_call: -; clone_size: -; v_call: TRBV6-4; cdr3_nt: TGTGCCAGCAGTGTCACGCCGGGTCAGCCCCAGCATTTT; cdr3_aa: CASSVTPGQPQHF
j_call: TRBJ1-5; d_call: TRBD1; clone_size: -; v_call: TRBV19; cdr3_nt: TGTGCCAGTAACGTGACAGGGAAGAGTCAGCCCCAGCATTTT; cdr3_aa: CASNVTGKSQPQHF
j_call: TRBJ1-2; d_call: -; clone_size: -; v_call: TRBV5-4; cdr3_nt: TGTGCCAGCAGCTTGGGGACTGAGTATGGCTACACCTTC; cdr3_aa: CASSLGTEYGYTF
j_call: TRBJ1-1; d_call: -; clone_size: -; v_call: TRBV29-1; cdr3_nt: TGCAGCACCCGGACAGCGAACACTGAAGCTTTCTTT; cdr3_aa: CSTRTANTEAFF
j_call: TRBJ1-3; d_call: -; clone_size: -; v_call: TRBV18; cdr3_nt: TGTGCCAGCTCACCACTGGGCCAAATGAGCGCATCCTCTGGAAACACCATATATTTT; cdr3_aa: CASSPLGQMSASSGNTIYF
j_call: TRBJ2-7; d_call: TRBD1; clone_size: -; v_call: TRBV6-5; cdr3_nt: TGTGCCAGCAGTTCACGGGACAGGGGGCAGGGGGAGCAGTACTTC; cdr3_aa: CASSSRDRGQGEQYF
j_call: TRBJ1-2; d_call: -; clone_size: -; v_call: TRBV19; cdr3_nt: TGTGCCAGTAGGGCCACAGGGAATGGCTACACCTTC; cdr3_aa: CASRATGNGYTF
j_call: TRBJ1-2; d_call: TRBD1; clone_size: -; v_call: TRBV7-2; cdr3_nt: TGTGCCAGCAGCTTAGCGCACCTCACAGGGGGAGAAGGCTACACCTTC; cdr3_aa: CASSLAHLTGGEGYTF
j_call: TRBJ1-4; d_call: -; clone_size: -; v_call: TRBV6-5; cdr3_nt: TGTGCCAGCAGTTACTCGAAACTTCCGGGGAATGAAAAACTGTTTTTT; cdr3_aa: CASSYSKLPGNEKLFF
j_call: TRBJ1-3; d_call: TRBD1; clone_size: -; v_call: TRBV7-7; cdr3_nt: TGTGCCAGCAGCCGAACTTGGGGCCGGGACAGGTCTAAATTGCGAAACACCATATATTTT; cdr3_aa: CASSRTWGRDRSKLRNTIYF
j_call: TRBJ1-2; d_call: -; clone_size: -; v_call: TRBV5-1; cdr3_nt: TGCGCCAGCAGCTTGAGAGGGGTAACCCGCCAGGGTGGCTACACCTTC; cdr3_aa: CASSLRGVTRQGGYTF
j_call: TRBJ1-4; d_call: -; clone_size: -; v_call: TRBV19; cdr3_nt: TGTGCCAGTAGTAACAGGGAGGGTAATGAAAAACTGTTTTTT; cdr3_aa: CASSNREGNEKLFF
j_call: TRBJ2-1; d_call: -; clone_size: -; v_call: TRBV29-1; cdr3_nt: TGCAGCGTTGCTACAGCTTCCTACAATGAGCAGTTCTTC; cdr3_aa: CSVATASYNEQFF
j_call: TRBJ2-7; d_call: TRBD2; clone_size: -; v_call: TRBV6-8; cdr3_nt: TGTGCCAGCAGTTACCCAACCGGCGGGGGGTACGAGCAGTACTTC; cdr3_aa: CASSYPTGGGYEQYF
j_call: TRBJ1-1; d_call: TRBD1; clone_size: -; v_call: TRBV18; cdr3_nt: TGTGCCAGCTACCGGGACAGGGGGCTGGGGAACACTGAAGCTTTCTTT; cdr3_aa: CASYRDRGLGNTEAFF
j_call: TRBJ1-1; d_call: TRBD1; clone_size: -; v_call: TRBV27; cdr3_nt: TGTGCCAGCAGTGCACAGGGGGACAACACTGAAGCTTTCTTT; cdr3_aa: CASSAQGDNTEAFF
j_call: TRBJ2-6; d_call: -; clone_size: -; v_call: TRBV6-5; cdr3_nt: TGTGCCAGCAGTTTAGAAGGCAGAGGGGCCAACGTCCTGACTTTC; cdr3_aa: CASSLEGRGANVLTF
j_call: TRBJ2-2; d_call: -; clone_size: -; v_call: TRBV18; cdr3_nt: TGTGCCAGCTCACCAAACGGGGGCACCGGGGAGCTGTTTTTT; cdr3_aa: CASSPNGGTGELFF
j_call: TRBJ1-1; d_call: -; clone_size: -; v_call: TRBV20-1; cdr3_nt: TGCAGTGCTAGTGAGGCTGACGGTGAAGCTTTCTTT; cdr3_aa: CSASEADGEAFF
j_call: TRBJ1-3; d_call: -; clone_size: few; v_call: TRBV19; cdr3_nt: TGTGCCAGTAGTATCAGCTTTAATGGAAACACCATATATTTT; cdr3_aa: CASSISFNGNTIYF
j_call: TRBJ2-2; d_call: TRBD2; clone_size: -; v_call: TRBV27; cdr3_nt: TGTGCCAGCAGTCTGCTGACTAGCGGGGGCCCCGGGGAGCTGTTTTTT; cdr3_aa: CASSLLTSGGPGELFF
j_call: TRBJ2-7; d_call: TRBD2; clone_size: -; v_call: TRBV19; cdr3_nt: TGTGCCAGTAGTATAGTCCTGGGAGGGACGCACGAGCAGTACTTC; cdr3_aa: CASSIVLGGTHEQYF
j_call: TRBJ1-5; d_call: -; clone_size: medium-sized; v_call: TRBV7-9; cdr3_nt: TGTGCCAGCAGCTCAGTTCATGCCGGAGATCAGCCCCAGCATTTT; cdr3_aa: CASSSVHAGDQPQHF
j_call: TRBJ2-5; d_call: -; clone_size: -; v_call: TRBV7-3; cdr3_nt: TGTGCCAGCAGTTTCCTAGCCGGTCAAGAGACCCAGTACTTC; cdr3_aa: CASSFLAGQETQYF
j_call: TRBJ2-2; d_call: -; clone_size: -; v_call: TRBV7-9; cdr3_nt: TGTGCCAGCAGCTTAGCGCTGGGGAGGCGGATCGGGGAGCTGTTTTTT; cdr3_aa: CASSLALGRRIGELFF
j_call: TRBJ1-6; d_call: -; clone_size: -; v_call: TRBV5-1; cdr3_nt: TGCGCCAGCAGCGCCGGGTCGGCACCCCTCCACTTT; cdr3_aa: CASSAGSAPLHF
j_call: TRBJ1-2; d_call: -; clone_size: -; v_call: TRBV19; cdr3_nt: TGTGCCAGTAGTATCCGCGCTGACAGCCGATTCTATGGCTACACCTTC; cdr3_aa: CASSIRADSRFYGYTF
j_call: TRBJ2-1; d_call: TRBD2; clone_size: -; v_call: TRBV19; cdr3_nt: TGTGCCAGTAGTACCCGGAGTAGCGGGGGGAACTACAATGAGCAGTTCTTC; cdr3_aa: CASSTRSSGGNYNEQFF
j_call: TRBJ1-1; d_call: -; clone_size: -; v_call: TRBV4-1; cdr3_nt: TGCGCCAGCAGCCAAGAGATCGGGGTTTCCACTGAAGCTTTCTTT; cdr3_aa: CASSQEIGVSTEAFF
j_call: TRBJ1-2; d_call: -; clone_size: -; v_call: TRBV5-6; cdr3_nt: TGTGCCAGCAGCCCCCTGCCGCAAGGGGATGGCTACACCTTC; cdr3_aa: CASSPLPQGDGYTF